This T cell receptor beta chain came from a study of shared clonotypes between healthy human individuals. Clones were read by immunoSEQ multiplex PCR, and TCRdb kept only the in-frame ones, dropping some. The data show roughly 550,000 clones, about 95% seen once. The V gene lost 6 bases and the J gene lost 0 bases, with 12 bases spanning the gap. This CDR3 comprises 14 residues. CDR1 SNHLY and CDR2 FYNNEI come from the germline V gene. Naive CD8 cells lacked CD45RO, underwent positive selection for CCR7 and left out terminally differentiated effector memory CD45RA+ cells. This sequence was found in a young woman in good health. The sequenced material came from naive CD8+ T cells sorted from blood. The chain employs TRBV2 and TRBJ2-7, with D possibly TRBD1 on 5 matching bases. The CDR3 reads CASRGVASSYEQYF. In nucleotides, the CDR3 is TGTGCCAGCAGAGGGGTTGCCAGCTCCTACGAGCAGTACTTC.